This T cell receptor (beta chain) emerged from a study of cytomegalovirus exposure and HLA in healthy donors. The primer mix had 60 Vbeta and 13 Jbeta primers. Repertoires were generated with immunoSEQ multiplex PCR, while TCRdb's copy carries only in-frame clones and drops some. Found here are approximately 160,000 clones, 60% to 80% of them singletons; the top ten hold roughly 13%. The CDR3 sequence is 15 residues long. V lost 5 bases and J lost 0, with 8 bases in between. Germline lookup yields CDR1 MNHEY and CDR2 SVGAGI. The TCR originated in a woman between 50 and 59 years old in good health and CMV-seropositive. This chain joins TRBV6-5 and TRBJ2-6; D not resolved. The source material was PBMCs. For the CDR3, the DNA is TGTGCCAGCAGTCCCTTCTACTCTGGGGCCAACGTCCTGACTTTC. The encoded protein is CASSPFYSGANVLTF.